The 9 T cell receptor beta chains given below trace back to one sample, sequenced in a study of blood T cell repertoires in COVID-19. Profiled with immunoSEQ multiplex PCR; TCRdb holds only in-frame clones, not every one. This sample carries roughly 340,000 clones, over 70% of them seen once, and the ten largest clones take about 6%. Material: peripheral blood. Receptor source: a woman aged 45 to 65 with COVID-19, enrolled during active disease.

The chain has TRBV19 and TRBJ2-7; a weak D match, TRBD1 (6 bases). Trimming removed 6 bases from V and 4 bases from J, with 16 bases in between. Germline V gene data show CDR1 as LNHDA and CDR2 as SQIVND (reference sequence). This CDR3 has 14 amino acids. The CDR3 loop reads CASSKRTQGYEQYF. CDR3 coding DNA: TGTGCCAGTAGCAAAAGAACACAGGGATACGAGCAGTACTTC.

The chain links TRBV30 to TRBJ2-2; maybe TRBD2 (5 bases). V was pared by 5 bases and J by 4 bases, with 17 bases between. Germline values: CDR1 GTSNPN, CDR2 SVGIG (reference sequence). The CDR3 is made up of 15 amino acids. CDR3 coding DNA: TGTGCCTGGGCCCCCCCCCAGCGGAGCACCGGGGAGCTGTTTTTT. It yields the protein CAWAPPQRSTGELFF. The whole variable domain, filled in from reference TRBV30 and TRBJ2-2, reads SQTIHQWPATLVQPVGSPLSLECTVEGTSNPNLYWYRQAAGRGLQLLFYSVGIGQISSEVPQNLSASRPQDRQFILSSKKLLLSDSGFYLCAWAPPQRSTGELFFGEGSRLTVL.

The chain carries TRBV6-5 and TRBJ1-3, with a possible D match to TRBD1 (6 bases). V lost 10 bases to trimming and J lost 0 bases, with 16 bases between them. The germline CDR1 and CDR2 sequences are MNHEY and SVGAGI. CDR3 size: 15 residues. As DNA, the CDR3 is TGTGCCATCACACAGGGTGATCTCTCTGGAAACACCATATATTTT. Residues: CAITQGDLSGNTIYF.

The chain joins TRBV19 to TRBJ1-1; D possibly corresponds to TRBD1 (6 bases). Germline loops: CDR1 LNHDA, CDR2 SQIVND (reference sequence). V lost 5 bases to trimming and J lost 5 bases, with 18 bases between them. The CDR3 spans 15 residues. CDR3 sequence (DNA): TGTGCCAGTAGTGGGGGGGGCGCTAGAGGTACTGAAGCTTTCTTT. Translation gives CASSGGGARGTEAFF.

The J gene is TRBJ1-4, the V gene TRBV5-1, with 9 positions matching TRBD1. The junction had 7 bases not matched to a gene; V was cut back by 3 bases and J by 7 bases. The CDR3 runs 15 residues. Per germline, CDR1 SGHRS and CDR2 YFSETQ. The CDR3 sequence is CASSSGQGLGEKLFF. The CDR3, as DNA: TGCGCCAGCAGCTCCGGACAGGGGTTAGGTGAAAAACTGTTTTTT.

This clone was seen once. This chain connects TRBV11-2 to TRBJ2-7, with TRBD2 as a possible D gene (5 bases). Trimming removed 4 bases at V and 3 bases at J, with 10 bases between. In germline, CDR1 is SGHAT, CDR2 FQNNGV. CDR3 length equals 13 residues. The CDR3 is CASSWGAYYEQYF. As DNA, the CDR3 is TGTGCCAGCAGCTGGGGAGCTTACTACGAGCAGTACTTC.

V gene TRBV20-1 combines with J gene TRBJ2-5; maybe TRBD2 (6 bases). This CDR3 is built from 13 residues. V dropped 3 bases and J dropped 1 base, with 9 bases sitting between them. CDR1 is DFQATT and CDR2 is SNEGSKA in the germline V gene (reference sequence). The CDR3 DNA reads TGCAGTGCTAGTTACGGGGGCCAAGAGACCCAGTACTTC. This gives the protein CSASYGGQETQYF.

V and J are TRBV7-8 and TRBJ1-2; 9 nucleotides match TRBD1. Germline trimming cut 1 base from V and 2 bases from J; bases unmatched to any gene: 8. The CDR3 totals 17 residues. Germline V lookup: CDR1 SGHVS, CDR2 FQNEAQ. In DNA, the CDR3 is TGTGCCAGCAGCTTAGTCGGGACAGGGCGACCGAACTATGGCTACACCTTC. Translation gives CASSLVGTGRPNYGYTF.

This chain connects TRBV3-1 (or the pseudogene TRBV3-2) to TRBJ2-1; TRBD2 aligns across 7 bases. The CDR3 sequence is 14 residues long. Germline-derived CDR1 and CDR2 are LGHDT and YNNKEL (reference sequence). The ends lost 7 bases at V and 9 bases at J; junction bases unmatched: 12. The CDR3 DNA follows: TGTGCCAGCAAGGTTTCGGGGGGACGTGGTGAGCAGTTCTTC. Its translation is CASKVSGGRGEQFF.